This T cell receptor beta chain derives from a study of T cell responses to AZD1222 COVID-19 vaccine. Profiled with immunoSEQ multiplex PCR; TCRdb holds only in-frame clones, not every one. This specimen shows about 140,000 clones; the ten leading clones hold about 2.2%. This CDR3 has 16 amino acids. Trimming took off 5 bases at V and 4 bases at J, with 19 bases between the two ends. Germline V gene data show CDR1 as SGHTA and CDR2 as FQGTGA. The sample consisted of peripheral blood. The chain has TRBV7-3 and TRBJ2-3, with D possibly matching TRBD2 (7 bases). The sequence came from an adult in good health. The CDR3 nucleotides are TGTGCCAGCAGCCCCCAGGGGCGGGGGAGGGCAGATACGCAGTATTTT. Translating gives CASSPQGRGRADTQYF.